The present entry profiles one T cell receptor (beta chain) with its context. Method: immunoSEQ multiplex PCR; TCRdb's copy keeps in-frame clones and lacks some. The data show roughly 45,000 clones, with roughly 80% seen just once and under 7.5% held by the top ten. These data come from a study of T cell responses to AZD1222 COVID-19 vaccine. Source: peripheral blood, taken on day 0 of AZD1222 vaccination. This clonotype originated in an adult in good health.

CDR3 sequence: CASSWDRGNTEAFF. The CDR3 DNA follows: TGTGCCAGCAGCTGGGACAGGGGAAACACTGAAGCTTTCTTT. The chain employs TRBV5-4 and TRBJ1-1, with 10 bases identical to TRBD1. CDR3 length equals 14 residues. Unmatched junction bases numbered 1, after V lost 3 bases and J lost 2 bases. Germline CDR1 SGHNT, CDR2 YYREEE (reference sequence).